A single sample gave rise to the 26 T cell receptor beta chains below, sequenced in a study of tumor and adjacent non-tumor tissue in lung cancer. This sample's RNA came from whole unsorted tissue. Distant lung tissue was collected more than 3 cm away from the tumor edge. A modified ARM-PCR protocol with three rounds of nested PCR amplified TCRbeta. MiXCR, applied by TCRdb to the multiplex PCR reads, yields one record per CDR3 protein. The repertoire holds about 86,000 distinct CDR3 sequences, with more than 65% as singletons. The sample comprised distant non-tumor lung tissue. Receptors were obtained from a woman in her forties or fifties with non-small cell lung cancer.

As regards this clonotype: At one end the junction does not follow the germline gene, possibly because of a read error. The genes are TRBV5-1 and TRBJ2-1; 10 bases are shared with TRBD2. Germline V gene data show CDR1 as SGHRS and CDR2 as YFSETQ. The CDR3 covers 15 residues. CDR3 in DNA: TGCACCAGGAGCCTACTAGCGGGAAACTACAATGAGCAGTTCTTC. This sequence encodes CTRSLLAGNYNEQFF.

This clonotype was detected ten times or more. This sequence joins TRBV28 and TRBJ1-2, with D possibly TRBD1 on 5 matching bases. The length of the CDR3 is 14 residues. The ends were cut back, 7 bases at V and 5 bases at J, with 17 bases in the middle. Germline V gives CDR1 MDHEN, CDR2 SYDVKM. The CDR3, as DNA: TGTGCCAGCACCCCCGGGGGGAGGTTTTATGGCTACACCTTC. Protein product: CASTPGGRFYGYTF.

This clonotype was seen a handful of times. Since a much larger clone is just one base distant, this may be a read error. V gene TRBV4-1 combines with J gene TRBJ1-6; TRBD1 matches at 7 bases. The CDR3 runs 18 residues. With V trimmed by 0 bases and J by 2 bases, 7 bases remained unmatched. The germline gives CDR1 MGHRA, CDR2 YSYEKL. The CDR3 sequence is CASSQDRQTGTYNSPLHF. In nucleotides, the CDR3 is TGCGCCAGCAGCCAAGACCGTCAGACAGGGACCTATAATTCACCCCTCCACTTT.

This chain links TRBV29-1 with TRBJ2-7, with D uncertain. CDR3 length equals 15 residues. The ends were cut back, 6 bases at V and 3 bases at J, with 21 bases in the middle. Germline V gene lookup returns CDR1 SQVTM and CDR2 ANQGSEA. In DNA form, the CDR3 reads TGCAGCGTGACCCTCGTGACCGCCGACCTCTACGAGCAGTACTTC. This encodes CSVTLVTADLYEQYF.

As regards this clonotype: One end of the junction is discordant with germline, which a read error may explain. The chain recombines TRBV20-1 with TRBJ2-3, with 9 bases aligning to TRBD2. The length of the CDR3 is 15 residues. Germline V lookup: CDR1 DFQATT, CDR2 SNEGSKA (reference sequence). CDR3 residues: CSARNLGTSTDMQYF. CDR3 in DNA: TGCAGTGCTAGAAACCTCGGGACTAGCACAGATATGCAGTATTTT.

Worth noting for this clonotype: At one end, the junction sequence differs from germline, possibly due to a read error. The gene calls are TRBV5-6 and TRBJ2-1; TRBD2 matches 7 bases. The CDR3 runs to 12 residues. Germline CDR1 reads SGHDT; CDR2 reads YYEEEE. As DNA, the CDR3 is TGTGTCAGCAGCTTGACTAGCAATGTGCAGTTCTTC. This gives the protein CVSSLTSNVQFF.

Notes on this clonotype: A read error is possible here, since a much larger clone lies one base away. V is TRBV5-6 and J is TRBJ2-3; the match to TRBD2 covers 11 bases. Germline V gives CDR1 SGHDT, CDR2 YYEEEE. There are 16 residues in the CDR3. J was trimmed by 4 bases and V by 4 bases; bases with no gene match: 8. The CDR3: CASSPILAGVADTQYF. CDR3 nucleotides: TGTGCCAGCAGCCCAATACTAGCGGGAGTAGCAGATACGCAGTATTTT.

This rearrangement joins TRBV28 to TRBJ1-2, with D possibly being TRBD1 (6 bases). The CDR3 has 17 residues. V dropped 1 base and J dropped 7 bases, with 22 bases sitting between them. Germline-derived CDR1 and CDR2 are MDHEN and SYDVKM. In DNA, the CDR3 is TGTGCCAGCAGTTTATTGCCGGGGGGCGGGGGGTCCTCTGGCTACACCTTC. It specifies CASSLLPGGGGSSGYTF.

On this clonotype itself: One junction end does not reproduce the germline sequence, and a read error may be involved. CDR3 sequence reads: CARSQGRDAWTETLF. The CDR3 DNA follows: TGCGCCCGCAGCCAAGGCAGGGATGCTTGGACTGAAACTCTCTTT. V gene TRBV4-1 combines with J gene TRBJ1-1, with D possibly TRBD1 on 5 matching bases. This CDR3 is 15 amino acids long. The V gene's germline CDR1 is MGHRA and CDR2 YSYEKL.

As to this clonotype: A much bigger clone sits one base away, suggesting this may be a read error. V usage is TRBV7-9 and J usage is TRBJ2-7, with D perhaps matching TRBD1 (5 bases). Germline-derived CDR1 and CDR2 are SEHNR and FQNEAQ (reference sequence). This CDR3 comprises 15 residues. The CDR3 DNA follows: TGTGGCAGCAGTCATACTGACAGACACTCCTACGAGCAGTACTTC. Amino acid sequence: CGSSHTDRHSYEQYF.

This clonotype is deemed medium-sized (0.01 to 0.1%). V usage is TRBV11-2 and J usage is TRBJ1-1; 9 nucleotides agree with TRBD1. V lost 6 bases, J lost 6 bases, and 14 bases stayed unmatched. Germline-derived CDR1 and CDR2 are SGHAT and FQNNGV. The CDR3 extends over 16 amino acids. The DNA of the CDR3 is TGTGCCAGCAGTCTAGCCCTCGGACAGGGGAGTGCTGAAGCTTTCTTT. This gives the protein CASSLALGQGSAEAFF.

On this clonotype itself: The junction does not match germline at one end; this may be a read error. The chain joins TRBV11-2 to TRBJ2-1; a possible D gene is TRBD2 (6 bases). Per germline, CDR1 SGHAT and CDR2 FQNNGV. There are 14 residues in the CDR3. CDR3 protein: CASNFRRGLGEHFF. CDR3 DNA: TGTGCCAGCAACTTCCGGAGGGGTTTAGGTGAGCACTTCTTC. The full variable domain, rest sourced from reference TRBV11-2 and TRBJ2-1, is EAGVAQSPRYKIIEKRQSVAFWCNPISGHATLYWYQQILGQGPKLLIQFQNNGVVDDSQLPKDRFSAERLKGVDSTLKIQPAKLEDSAVYLCASNFRRGLGEHFFGPGTRLTVL.

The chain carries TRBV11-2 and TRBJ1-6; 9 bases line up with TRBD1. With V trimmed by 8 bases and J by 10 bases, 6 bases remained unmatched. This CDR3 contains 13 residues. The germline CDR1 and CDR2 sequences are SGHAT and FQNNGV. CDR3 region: CASFRTGESPLHF. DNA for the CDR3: TGTGCCAGCTTTCGGACAGGGGAATCACCCCTCCACTTT. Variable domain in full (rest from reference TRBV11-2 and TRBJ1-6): EAGVAQSPRYKIIEKRQSVAFWCNPISGHATLYWYQQILGQGPKLLIQFQNNGVVDDSQLPKDRFSAERLKGVDSTLKIQPAKLEDSAVYLCASFRTGESPLHFGNGTRLTVT.

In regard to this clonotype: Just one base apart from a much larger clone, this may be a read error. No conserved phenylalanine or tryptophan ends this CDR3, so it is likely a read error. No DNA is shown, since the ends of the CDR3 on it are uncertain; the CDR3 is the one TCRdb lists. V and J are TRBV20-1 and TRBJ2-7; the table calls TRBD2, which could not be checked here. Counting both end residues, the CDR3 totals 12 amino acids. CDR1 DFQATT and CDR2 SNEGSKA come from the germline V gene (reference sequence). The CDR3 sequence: CSASRLAGGLGI.

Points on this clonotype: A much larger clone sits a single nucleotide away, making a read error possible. The chain's CDR3 is CASMEPAYGYTF. DNA of the CDR3: TGTGCCAGCATGGAACCCGCCTATGGCTACACCTTC. The chain employs TRBV25-1 and TRBJ1-2, with no clear D. CDR1 MGHDK and CDR2 SYGVNS come from the germline V gene. CDR3 length equals 12 residues. V was shortened by 7 bases and J by 4 bases, with 10 bases between the two germline ends.

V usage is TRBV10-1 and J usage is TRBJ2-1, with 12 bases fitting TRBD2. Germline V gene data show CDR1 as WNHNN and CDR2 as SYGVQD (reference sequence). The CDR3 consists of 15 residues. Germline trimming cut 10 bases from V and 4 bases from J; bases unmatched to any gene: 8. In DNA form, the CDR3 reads TGCGCCATCCGTGAAACTAGCGGGAGGTACAATGAGCAGTTCTTC. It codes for CAIRETSGRYNEQFF.

Here the CDR3 reads CVSSQIQVEFLQFF. The CDR3 DNA is TGCGTCAGTAGCCAAATTCAGGTGGAGTTCTTGCAGTTCTTC. The V call is TRBV4-1, the J call TRBJ2-1, with unresolved D. This CDR3 comprises 14 residues. Germline values: CDR1 MGHRA, CDR2 YSYEKL.

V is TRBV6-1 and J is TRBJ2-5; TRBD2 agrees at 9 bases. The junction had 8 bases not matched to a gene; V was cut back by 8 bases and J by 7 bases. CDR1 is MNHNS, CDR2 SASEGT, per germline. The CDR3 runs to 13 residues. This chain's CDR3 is CASRSGSEGTQYF. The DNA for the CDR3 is TGTGCCAGCCGTAGCGGGAGCGAGGGGACCCAGTACTTC.

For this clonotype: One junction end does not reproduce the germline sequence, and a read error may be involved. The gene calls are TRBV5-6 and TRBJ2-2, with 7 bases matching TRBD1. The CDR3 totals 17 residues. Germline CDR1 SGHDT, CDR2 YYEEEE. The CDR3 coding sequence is TGTGCCAGCAGCTTGGACCCGGAACAGGGGAGAGCCGGGGAGATGTTTTTT. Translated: CASSLDPEQGRAGEMFF.

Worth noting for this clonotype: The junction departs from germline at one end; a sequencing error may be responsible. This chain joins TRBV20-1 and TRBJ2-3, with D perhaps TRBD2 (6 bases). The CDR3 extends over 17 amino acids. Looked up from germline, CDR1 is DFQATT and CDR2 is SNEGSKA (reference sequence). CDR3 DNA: TGCAATGCTAGAGATCCCGGGGGTGAACGGGGCACAGATACGAAGTATTTT. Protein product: CNARDPGGERGTDTKYF.

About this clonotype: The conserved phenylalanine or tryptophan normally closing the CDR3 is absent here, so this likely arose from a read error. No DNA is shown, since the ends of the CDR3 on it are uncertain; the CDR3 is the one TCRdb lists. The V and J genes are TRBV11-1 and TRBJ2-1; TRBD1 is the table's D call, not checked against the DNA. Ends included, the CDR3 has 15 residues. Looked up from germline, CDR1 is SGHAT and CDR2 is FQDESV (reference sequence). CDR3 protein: CGSSPTHSTGDEQFL.

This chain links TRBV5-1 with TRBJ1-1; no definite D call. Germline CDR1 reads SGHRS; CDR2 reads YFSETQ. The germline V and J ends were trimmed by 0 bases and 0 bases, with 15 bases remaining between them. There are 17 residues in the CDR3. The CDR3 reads CASSLGNEVELNTEAFF. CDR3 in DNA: TGCGCCAGCAGCTTGGGCAATGAAGTAGAATTGAACACTGAAGCTTTCTTT.

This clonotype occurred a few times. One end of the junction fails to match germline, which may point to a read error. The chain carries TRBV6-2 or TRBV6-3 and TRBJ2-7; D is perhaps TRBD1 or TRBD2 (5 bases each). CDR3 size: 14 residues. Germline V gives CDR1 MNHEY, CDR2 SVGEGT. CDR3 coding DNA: TGTGCCCCTGCAGCCCGGGACCCGAACTACGAACAGTACTTC. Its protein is CAPAARDPNYEQYF.

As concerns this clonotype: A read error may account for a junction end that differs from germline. The CDR3, as DNA: TGTGCCAGCAAAAACTCTGGGGCCAACGTCTTGATTTTC. This gives the protein CASKNSGANVLIF. This chain connects TRBV12-3 or TRBV12-4 to TRBJ2-6, with D maybe TRBD1 (5 bases). The CDR3 totals 13 residues.

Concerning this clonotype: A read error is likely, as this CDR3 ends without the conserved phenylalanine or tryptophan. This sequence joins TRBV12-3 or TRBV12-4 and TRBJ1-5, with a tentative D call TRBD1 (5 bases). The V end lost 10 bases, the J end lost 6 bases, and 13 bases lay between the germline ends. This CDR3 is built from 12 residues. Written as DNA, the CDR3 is TGTGCCAACAGCAACAGGTTTCAGCCCCAGCATATT. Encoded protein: CANSNRFQPQHI.

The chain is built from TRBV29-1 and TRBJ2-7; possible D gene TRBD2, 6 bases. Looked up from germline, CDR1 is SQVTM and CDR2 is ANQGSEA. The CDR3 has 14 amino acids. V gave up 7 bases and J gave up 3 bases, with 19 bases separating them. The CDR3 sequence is CSDKPPGRSYEQYF. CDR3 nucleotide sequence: TGCAGCGATAAACCCCCCGGGAGAAGCTACGAGCAGTACTTC.